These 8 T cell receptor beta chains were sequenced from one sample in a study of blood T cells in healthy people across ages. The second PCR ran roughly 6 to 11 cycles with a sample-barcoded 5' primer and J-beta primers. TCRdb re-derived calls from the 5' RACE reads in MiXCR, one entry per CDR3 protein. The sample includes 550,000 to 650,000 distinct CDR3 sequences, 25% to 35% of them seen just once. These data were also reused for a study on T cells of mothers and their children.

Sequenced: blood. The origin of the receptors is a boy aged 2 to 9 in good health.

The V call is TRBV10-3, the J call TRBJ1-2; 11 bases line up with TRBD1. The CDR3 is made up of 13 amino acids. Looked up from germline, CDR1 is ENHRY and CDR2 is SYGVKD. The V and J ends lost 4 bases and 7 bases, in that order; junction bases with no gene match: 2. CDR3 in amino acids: CAISGTGGGGYTF. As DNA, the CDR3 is TGTGCCATCAGTGGGACAGGGGGCGGTGGCTACACCTTC.

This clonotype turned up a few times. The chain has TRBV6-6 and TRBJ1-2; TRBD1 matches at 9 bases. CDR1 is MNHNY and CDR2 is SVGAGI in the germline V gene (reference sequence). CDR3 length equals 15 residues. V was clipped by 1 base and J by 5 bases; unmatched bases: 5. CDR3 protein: CASSYWDRVFYGYTF. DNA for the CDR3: TGTGCCAGCAGTTACTGGGACAGGGTTTTTTATGGCTACACCTTC.

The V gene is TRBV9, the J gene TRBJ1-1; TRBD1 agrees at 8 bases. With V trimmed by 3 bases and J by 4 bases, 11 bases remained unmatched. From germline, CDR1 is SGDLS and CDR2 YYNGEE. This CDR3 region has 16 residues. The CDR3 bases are TGTGCCAGCAGCGCCGGACAGGGAGGAGTTGGCACTGAAGCTTTCTTT. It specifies CASSAGQGGVGTEAFF. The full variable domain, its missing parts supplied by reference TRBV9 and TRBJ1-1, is DSGVTQTPKHLITATGQRVTLRCSPRSGDLSVYWYQQSLDQGLQFLIQYYNGEERAKGNILERFSAQQFPDLHSELNLSSLELGDSALYFCASSAGQGGVGTEAFFGQGTRLTVV.

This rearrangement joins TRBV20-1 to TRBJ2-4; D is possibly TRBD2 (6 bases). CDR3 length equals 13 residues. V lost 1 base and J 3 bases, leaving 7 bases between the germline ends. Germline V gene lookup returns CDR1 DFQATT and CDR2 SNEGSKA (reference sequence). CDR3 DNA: TGCAGTGCTAGAGGCGGGGACAAAAACATTCAGTACTTC. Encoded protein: CSARGGDKNIQYF.

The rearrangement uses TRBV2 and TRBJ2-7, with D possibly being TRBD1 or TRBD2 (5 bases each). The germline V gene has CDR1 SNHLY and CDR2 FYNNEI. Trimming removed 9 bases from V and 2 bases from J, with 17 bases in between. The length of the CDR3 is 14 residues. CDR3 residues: CASNFGTTTYEQYF. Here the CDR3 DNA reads TGTGCCAGTAACTTCGGGACGACCACCTACGAGCAGTACTTC.

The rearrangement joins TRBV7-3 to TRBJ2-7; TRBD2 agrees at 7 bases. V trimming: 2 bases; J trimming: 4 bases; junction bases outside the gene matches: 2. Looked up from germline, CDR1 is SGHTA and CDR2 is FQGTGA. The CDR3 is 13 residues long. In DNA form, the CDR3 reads TGTGCCAGCAGCTTATGGGAGGGGTACGAGCAGTACTTC. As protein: CASSLWEGYEQYF.

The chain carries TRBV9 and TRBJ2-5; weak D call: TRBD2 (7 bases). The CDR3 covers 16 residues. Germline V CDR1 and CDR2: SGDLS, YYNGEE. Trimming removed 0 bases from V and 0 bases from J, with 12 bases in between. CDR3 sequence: CASSVGRGGYQETQYF. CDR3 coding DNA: TGTGCCAGCAGCGTAGGGAGGGGGGGGTACCAAGAGACCCAGTACTTC.

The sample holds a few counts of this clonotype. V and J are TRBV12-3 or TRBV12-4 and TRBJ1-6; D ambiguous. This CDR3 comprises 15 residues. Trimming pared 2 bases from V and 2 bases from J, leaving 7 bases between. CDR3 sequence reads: CASSLTGTYNSPLHF. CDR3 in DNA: TGTGCCAGCAGTTTAACTGGGACCTATAATTCACCCCTCCACTTT.